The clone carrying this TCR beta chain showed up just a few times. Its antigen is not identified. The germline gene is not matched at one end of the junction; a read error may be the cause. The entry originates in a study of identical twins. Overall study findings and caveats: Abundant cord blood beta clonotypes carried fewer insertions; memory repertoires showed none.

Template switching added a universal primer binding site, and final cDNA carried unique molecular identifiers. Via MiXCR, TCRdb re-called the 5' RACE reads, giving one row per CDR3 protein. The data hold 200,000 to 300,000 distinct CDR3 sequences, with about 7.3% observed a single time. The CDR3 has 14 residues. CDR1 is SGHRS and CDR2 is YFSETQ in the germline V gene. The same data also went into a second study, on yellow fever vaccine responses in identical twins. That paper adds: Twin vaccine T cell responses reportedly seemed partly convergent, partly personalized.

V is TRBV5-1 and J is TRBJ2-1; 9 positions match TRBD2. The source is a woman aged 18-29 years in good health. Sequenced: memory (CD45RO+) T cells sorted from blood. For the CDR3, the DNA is TGCGCCAGCAGCTTGGCAGCGGGAGGCAATAAGCAGTTCTTC. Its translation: CASSLAAGGNKQFF.